These 24 T cell receptor beta chains were sequenced from one sample in a study of CD8 T cells in ankylosing spondylitis. TCRdb reprocessed the 5' RACE reads via MiXCR and lists one record per CDR3 protein. The table lists some 240,000 distinct CDR3 sequences, more than 20% of them singletons, with 0.5% to 0.65% in the top ten. The specimen was blood, either unsorted or a sorted T cell fraction (not recorded which). Receptors originate from a male donor with ankylosing spondylitis or in good health (not recorded which).

This chain links TRBV6-1 with TRBJ2-2, with 7 bases fitting TRBD1. Germline V lookup: CDR1 MNHNS, CDR2 SASEGT. The ends lost 6 bases at V and 5 bases at J; junction bases unmatched: 9. The CDR3 length is 15 residues. CDR3: CASRGGQVPTGELFF. In DNA form, the CDR3 reads TGTGCCAGCAGGGGTGGACAGGTTCCGACCGGGGAGCTGTTTTTT.

The chain is built from TRBV10-3 and TRBJ1-2; possible D gene TRBD1, 5 bases. CDR3 size: 13 residues. The V gene's germline CDR1 is ENHRY and CDR2 SYGVKD. Trimming pared 6 bases from V and 0 bases from J, leaving 8 bases between. The CDR3 DNA reads as TGTGCCATCAGGGAACAGGCTAACTATGGCTACACCTTC. Its protein is CAIREQANYGYTF.

This clonotype has just a few counts. The genes are TRBV19 and TRBJ2-7; D not resolved. This CDR3 contains 14 residues. V was trimmed by 1 base and J by 2 bases, leaving 9 bases between them. Germline V gene lookup returns CDR1 LNHDA and CDR2 SQIVND (reference sequence). CDR3 coding DNA: TGTGCCAGTAGTATAGGGCCAGTGGCCTACGAGCAGTACTTC. It encodes CASSIGPVAYEQYF.

This rearrangement joins TRBV10-3 to TRBJ2-3; tentatively, D is TRBD1 or TRBD2 (5 bases each). V gave up 10 bases and J gave up 1 base, with 18 bases separating them. This CDR3 has 15 residues. Germline assignment: CDR1 ENHRY and CDR2 SYGVKD. The CDR3 loop reads CATRRGAGGTDTQYF. CDR3 DNA: TGTGCCACTCGCCGAGGGGCAGGTGGCACAGATACGCAGTATTTT.

This clonotype was found a few times. The chain carries TRBV7-2 and TRBJ2-1; D is perhaps TRBD1 (6 bases). There are 14 residues in the CDR3. V lost 5 bases, J lost 10 bases, and 18 bases lay in between. Germline values: CDR1 SGHTA, CDR2 FQGNSA. The CDR3 DNA sequence: TGTGCCAGCAGCCCGAGGAACAGGGTAAACGAGCAGTTCTTC. This sequence encodes CASSPRNRVNEQFF.

CDR3 DNA sequence: TGCGCCAGCAGTCAAAAGGGAAGCCACGAGCAGTACTTC. Translating gives CASSQKGSHEQYF. V usage is TRBV23-1 and J usage is TRBJ2-7; D unclear. TRBV23-1 qualifies as an ORF whose function is uncertain. The CDR3 runs to 13 residues. V was shortened by 2 bases and J by 5 bases, with 10 bases between the two germline ends.

With respect to this clonotype: A much bigger clone sits one base away, suggesting this may be a read error. CDR3 sequence (DNA): TGCAGTGCTAGAGCCGACACCGCGCGGTCTCAAGAGACCCAGTACTTC. Translation gives CSARADTARSQETQYF. V is TRBV20-1 and J is TRBJ2-5; no firm D call. V was clipped by 1 base and J by 2 bases, with 17 bases between them. The CDR3 covers 16 residues. Per the germline V gene, CDR1 is DFQATT and CDR2 is SNEGSKA (reference sequence).

This clonotype has ten or more counts. This chain links TRBV25-1 with TRBJ1-2; D is unclear. This CDR3 contains 15 residues. V lost 5 bases, J lost 4 bases, and 17 bases lay in between. Germline V gene sequence: CDR1 MGHDK, CDR2 SYGVNS. CDR3 sequence reads: CASSYVWRRFYGYTF. Here the CDR3 DNA reads TGTGCCAGCAGTTACGTATGGCGGCGATTCTATGGCTACACCTTC.

In this sample, this clonotype turned up many times. The chain recombines TRBV4-1 with TRBJ1-3; D unclear. Trimming took 0 bases from V and 4 from J, leaving 19 bases between them. The germline V gene encodes CDR1 MGHRA and CDR2 YSYEKL. This CDR3 is built from 18 residues. The CDR3 here is CASSQESNLRNRGNTIYF. In nucleotides, the CDR3 is TGCGCCAGCAGCCAAGAATCCAATCTCAGGAATCGGGGAAACACCATATATTTT.

The chain recombines TRBV29-1 with TRBJ2-3; D gene uncertain. The CDR3 consists of 14 residues. Trimming removed 5 bases from V and 2 bases from J, with 14 bases in between. CDR1 SQVTM and CDR2 ANQGSEA come from the germline V gene. The CDR3 here is CSVRAGSSTDTQYF. The DNA for the CDR3 is TGCAGCGTTCGTGCAGGCAGTTCCACAGATACGCAGTATTTT.

This chain links TRBV12-3 or TRBV12-4 with TRBJ2-5, with D perhaps matching TRBD1 (5 bases). Trimming left V 5 bases short and J 4 bases short, with 17 bases between. The CDR3 totals 15 residues. The CDR3 loop reads CASSRAGPQGETQYF. The CDR3 DNA follows: TGTGCCAGCAGTCGAGCAGGACCCCAGGGAGAGACCCAGTACTTC.

V and J are TRBV20-1 and TRBJ1-1; maybe TRBD1 (5 bases). This CDR3 is 14 amino acids long. The V and J ends lost 5 bases and 0 bases respectively, with 13 bases between them. The germline CDR1 and CDR2 sequences are DFQATT and SNEGSKA (reference sequence). CDR3 amino acids: CSAPQGPMNTEAFF. In DNA form, the CDR3 reads TGCAGTGCTCCCCAGGGACCCATGAACACTGAAGCTTTCTTT.

The rearrangement uses TRBV7-9 and TRBJ2-4; D is uncertain. CDR1 SEHNR and CDR2 FQNEAQ come from the germline V gene (reference sequence). Trimming cost V 1 base and J 0 bases, with 10 bases left between them. CDR3 size: 16 residues. For the CDR3, the DNA is TGTGCCAGCAGCTTAGAAGGGTCGGGAGCCAAAAACATTCAGTACTTC. Its protein is CASSLEGSGAKNIQYF. Combining the CDR3 with reference TRBV7-9 and TRBJ2-4 gives the whole variable domain DTGVSQNPRHKITKRGQNVTFRCDPISEHNRLYWYRQTLGQGPEFLTYFQNEAQLEKSRLLSDRFSAERPKGSFSTLEIQRTEQGDSAMYLCASSLEGSGAKNIQYFGAGTRLSVL.

V gene TRBV20-1 combines with J gene TRBJ2-3, with D unresolved. This CDR3 has 13 residues. The germline CDR1 and CDR2 sequences are DFQATT and SNEGSKA (reference sequence). Trimming removed 5 bases at V and 4 bases at J, with 13 bases between. The chain's CDR3 is CSAGPPQPDTQYF. The CDR3 region has the DNA TGCAGTGCTGGACCTCCCCAACCAGATACGCAGTATTTT.

This clonotype has more than one count but fewer than ten. The chain joins TRBV20-1 to TRBJ1-5, with D unclear. CDR3 length equals 16 residues. V lost 0 bases, J lost 3 bases, and 15 bases lay in between. The germline V gene encodes CDR1 DFQATT and CDR2 SNEGSKA (reference sequence). The CDR3 DNA reads TGCAGTGCTAGAGACGCGGAGGGAAGGGCCAATCAGCCCCAGCATTTT. Protein: CSARDAEGRANQPQHF.

This clonotype turned up a few times. The CDR3 loop reads CASSPQGGLGTGELFF. The DNA for the CDR3 is TGTGCCAGCTCACCACAGGGGGGACTCGGAACCGGGGAGCTGTTTTTT. The gene calls are TRBV18 and TRBJ2-2, with D perhaps TRBD1 or TRBD2 (6 bases each). CDR1 KGHSH and CDR2 LQKENI come from the germline V gene. Trimming took 1 base from V and 5 from J, leaving 14 bases between them. This CDR3 region has 16 residues.

The chain recombines TRBV9 with TRBJ2-5, with a tentative D call TRBD2 (5 bases). The CDR3 covers 16 residues. Trimming pared 4 bases from V and 5 bases from J, leaving 21 bases between. The germline V gene encodes CDR1 SGDLS and CDR2 YYNGEE. CDR3 DNA: TGTGCCAGCAGCAGCAAGAGGGAGAATCTAGACGAGACCCAGTACTTC. This encodes CASSSKRENLDETQYF.

This clonotype was counted only a few times. The chain joins TRBV20-1 to TRBJ2-4; tentative D call: TRBD2 (5 bases). CDR3 size: 15 residues. V was cut by 4 bases and J by 0 bases, with 13 bases left in between. CDR1 is DFQATT and CDR2 is SNEGSKA in the germline V gene (reference sequence). The CDR3 bases are TGCAGTGCTACCCTCGCCGGACTAGCCAAAAACATTCAGTACTTC. Amino acid sequence: CSATLAGLAKNIQYF.

This clonotype was seen a few times. The genes are TRBV20-1 and TRBJ2-7; 13 bases map to TRBD2. This CDR3 has 14 amino acids. V shed 2 bases, J shed 6 bases, and the junction held 4 bases outside the gene matches. Germline loops: CDR1 DFQATT, CDR2 SNEGSKA (reference sequence). The CDR3: CSARLLAGGIEQYF. The CDR3 DNA is TGCAGTGCTAGACTACTAGCGGGGGGGATCGAGCAGTACTTC.

V and J are TRBV6-1 and TRBJ2-5; a weak D match, TRBD1 (6 bases). CDR1 is MNHNS, CDR2 SASEGT, per germline. The CDR3 covers 14 residues. V lost 6 bases to trimming and J lost 5 bases, with 16 bases between them. This CDR3 reads CASSSQGLGETQYF. The CDR3 nucleotides are TGTGCCAGCAGCTCACAGGGTCTGGGGGAGACCCAGTACTTC.

The sample holds many counts of this clonotype. V is TRBV6-1 and J is TRBJ2-3; TRBD1 or TRBD2 may be the D gene (6 bases each). There are 14 residues in the CDR3. Trimming left V 5 bases short and J 1 base short, with 10 bases between. Germline loops: CDR1 MNHNS, CDR2 SASEGT. CDR3 amino acids: CASSPGARTDTQYF. The CDR3 nucleotides read TGTGCCAGCAGTCCGGGGGCCCGCACAGATACGCAGTATTTT.

This clonotype came up many times. V is TRBV29-1 and J is TRBJ2-2, with a weak D call TRBD2 (5 bases). Looked up from germline, CDR1 is SQVTM and CDR2 is ANQGSEA. Trimming removed 6 bases at V and 6 bases at J, with 17 bases between. This CDR3 is 14 amino acids long. The CDR3 loop reads CSVETLAVSGELFF. The CDR3 region has the DNA TGCAGCGTCGAGACCCTAGCAGTTTCCGGGGAGCTGTTTTTT.

The chain is built from TRBV24-1 and TRBJ2-7; TRBD1 agrees at 7 bases. V lost 0 bases, J lost 0 bases, and 7 bases stayed unmatched. The germline V gene encodes CDR1 KGHDR and CDR2 SFDVKD. CDR3 length: 17 residues. CDR3 residues: CATSDLTGELTSYEQYF. The CDR3 bases are TGTGCCACCAGTGATTTGACAGGGGAACTAACCTCCTACGAGCAGTACTTC.

V is TRBV6-1 and J is TRBJ2-7, with TRBD2 as a possible D gene (5 bases). This CDR3 is built from 14 residues. The germline V gene encodes CDR1 MNHNS and CDR2 SASEGT. V was clipped by 7 bases and J by 6 bases, with 19 bases between them. The CDR3 DNA follows: TGTGCCAGCACCGAAGACCGGCAGGCGGGCGAGCAGTACTTC. Translated: CASTEDRQAGEQYF.